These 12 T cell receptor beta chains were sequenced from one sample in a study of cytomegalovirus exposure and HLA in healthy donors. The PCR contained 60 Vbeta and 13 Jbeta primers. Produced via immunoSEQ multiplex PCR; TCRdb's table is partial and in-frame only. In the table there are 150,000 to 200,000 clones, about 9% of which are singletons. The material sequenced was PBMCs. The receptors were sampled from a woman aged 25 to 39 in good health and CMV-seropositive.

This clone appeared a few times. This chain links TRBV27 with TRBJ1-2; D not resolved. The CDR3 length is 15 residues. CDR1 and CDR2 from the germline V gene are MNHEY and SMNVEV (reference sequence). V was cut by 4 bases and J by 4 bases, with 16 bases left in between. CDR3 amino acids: CASSSSSFRLYGYTF. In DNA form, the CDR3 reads TGTGCCAGCAGTTCCTCATCCTTTCGACTCTATGGCTACACCTTC.

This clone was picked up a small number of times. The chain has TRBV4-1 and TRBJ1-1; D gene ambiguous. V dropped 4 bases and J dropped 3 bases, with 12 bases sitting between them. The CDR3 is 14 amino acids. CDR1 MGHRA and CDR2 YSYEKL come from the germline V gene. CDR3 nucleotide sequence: TGCGCCAGCAGCCCGAGAGAGCCCGACACTGAAGCTTTCTTT. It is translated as CASSPREPDTEAFF.

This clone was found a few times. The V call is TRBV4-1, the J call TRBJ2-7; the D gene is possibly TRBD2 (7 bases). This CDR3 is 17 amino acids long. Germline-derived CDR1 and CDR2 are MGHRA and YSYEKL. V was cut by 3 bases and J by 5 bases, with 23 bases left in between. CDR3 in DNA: TGCGCCAGCAGCCAGTCGGGGGGCGCGGCGGGGAGGAACGAGCAGTACTTC. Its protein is CASSQSGGAAGRNEQYF.

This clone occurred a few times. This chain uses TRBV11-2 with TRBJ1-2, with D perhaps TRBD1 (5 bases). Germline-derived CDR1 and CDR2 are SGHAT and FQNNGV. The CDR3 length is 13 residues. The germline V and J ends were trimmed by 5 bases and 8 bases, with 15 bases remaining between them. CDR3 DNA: TGTGCCAGCAGCCATAGTGGGGCCGACGGCTACACCTTC. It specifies CASSHSGADGYTF. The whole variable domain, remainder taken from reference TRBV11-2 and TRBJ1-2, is EAGVAQSPRYKIIEKRQSVAFWCNPISGHATLYWYQQILGQGPKLLIQFQNNGVVDDSQLPKDRFSAERLKGVDSTLKIQPAKLEDSAVYLCASSHSGADGYTFGSGTRLTVV.

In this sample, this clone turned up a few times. DNA of the CDR3: TGCAGCGTAGATGGACGGGGAAGGACCTACAATGAGCAGTTCTTC. Amino acid sequence: CSVDGRGRTYNEQFF. The chain recombines TRBV29-1 with TRBJ2-1, with D possibly matching TRBD2 (5 bases). CDR1 is SQVTM and CDR2 is ANQGSEA in the germline V gene. The CDR3 spans 15 residues. Trimming removed 6 bases from V and 2 bases from J, with 17 bases in between.

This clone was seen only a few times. This CDR3 is CASTTGQETQYF. The CDR3 DNA is TGCGCCAGCACTACAGGGCAAGAGACCCAGTACTTC. The chain combines TRBV5-1 with TRBJ2-5, with D possibly being TRBD1 (6 bases). The CDR3 consists of 12 residues. The germline V gene encodes CDR1 SGHRS and CDR2 YFSETQ. The ends were cut back, 6 bases at V and 2 bases at J, with 8 bases in the middle.

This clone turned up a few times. CDR3 sequence reads: CASSKLGTGNTGELFF. The CDR3 DNA is TGTGCCAGTAGTAAATTAGGGACAGGGAACACCGGGGAGCTGTTTTTT. This chain joins TRBV19 and TRBJ2-2, with 8 bases that match TRBD1. Germline CDR1 and CDR2: LNHDA and SQIVND (reference sequence). With V trimmed by 4 bases and J by 1 base, 5 bases remained unmatched. The CDR3 is made up of 16 amino acids.

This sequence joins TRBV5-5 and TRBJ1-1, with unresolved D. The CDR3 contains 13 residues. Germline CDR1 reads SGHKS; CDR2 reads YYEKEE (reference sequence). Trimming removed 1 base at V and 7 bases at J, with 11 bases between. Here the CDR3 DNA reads TGTGCCAGCAGCTTGAGGACGGGGAATGAAGCTTTCTTT. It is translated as CASSLRTGNEAFF. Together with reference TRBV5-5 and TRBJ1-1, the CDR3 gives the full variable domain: DAGVTQSPTHLIKTRGQQVTLRCSPISGHKSVSWYQQVLGQGPQFIFQYYEKEERGRGNFPDRFSARQFPNYSSELNVNALLLGDSALYLCASSLRTGNEAFFGQGTRLTVV.

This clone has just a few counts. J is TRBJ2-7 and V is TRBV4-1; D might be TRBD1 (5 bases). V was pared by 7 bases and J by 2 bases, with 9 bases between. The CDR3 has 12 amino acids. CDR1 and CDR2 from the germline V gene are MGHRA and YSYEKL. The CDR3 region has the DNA TGCGCCAGCAAATACAGGACCTACGAGCAGTACTTC. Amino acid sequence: CASKYRTYEQYF.

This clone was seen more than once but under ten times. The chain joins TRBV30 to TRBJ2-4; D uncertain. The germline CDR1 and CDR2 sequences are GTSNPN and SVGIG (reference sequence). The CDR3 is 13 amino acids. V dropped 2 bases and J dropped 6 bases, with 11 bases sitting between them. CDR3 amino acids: CAWSPETTNIQYF. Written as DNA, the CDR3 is TGTGCCTGGAGTCCGGAGACGACAAACATTCAGTACTTC.

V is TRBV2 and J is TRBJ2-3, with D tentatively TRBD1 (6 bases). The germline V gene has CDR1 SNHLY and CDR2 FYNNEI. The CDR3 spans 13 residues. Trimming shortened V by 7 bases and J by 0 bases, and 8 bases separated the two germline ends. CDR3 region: CASKGQSTDTQYF. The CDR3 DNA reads TGTGCCAGCAAAGGACAGAGCACAGATACGCAGTATTTT. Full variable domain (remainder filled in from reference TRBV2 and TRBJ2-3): EPEVTQTPSHQVTQMGQEVILRCVPISNHLYFYWYRQILGQKVEFLVSFYNNEISEKSEIFDDQFSVERPDGSNFTLKIRSTKLEDSAMYFCASKGQSTDTQYFGPGTRLTVL.

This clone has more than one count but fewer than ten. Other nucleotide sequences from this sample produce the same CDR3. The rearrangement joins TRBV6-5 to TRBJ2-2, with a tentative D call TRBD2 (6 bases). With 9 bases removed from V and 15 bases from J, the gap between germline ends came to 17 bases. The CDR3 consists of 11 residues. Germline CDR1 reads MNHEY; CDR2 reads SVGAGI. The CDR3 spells CASRDSSRMFF. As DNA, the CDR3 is TGTGCCAGTCGGGACTCCTCCCGTATGTTTTTT.